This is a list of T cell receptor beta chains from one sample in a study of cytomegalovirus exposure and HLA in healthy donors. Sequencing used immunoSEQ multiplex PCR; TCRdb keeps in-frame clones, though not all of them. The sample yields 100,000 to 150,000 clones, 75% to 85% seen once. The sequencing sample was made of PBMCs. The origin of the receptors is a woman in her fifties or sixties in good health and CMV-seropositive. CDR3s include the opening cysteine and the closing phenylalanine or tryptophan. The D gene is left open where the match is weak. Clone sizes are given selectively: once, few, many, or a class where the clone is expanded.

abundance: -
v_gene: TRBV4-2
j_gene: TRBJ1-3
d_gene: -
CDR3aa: CASSQLGPDLPLSGNTIYF
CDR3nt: TGTGCCAGCAGCCAACTGGGCCCTGATCTTCCCCTCTCTGGAAACACCATATATTTT

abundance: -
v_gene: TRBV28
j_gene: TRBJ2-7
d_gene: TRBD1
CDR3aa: CASSLRDSYYEQYF
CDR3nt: TGTGCCAGCAGCCTCCGGGACAGTTACTACGAGCAGTACTTC

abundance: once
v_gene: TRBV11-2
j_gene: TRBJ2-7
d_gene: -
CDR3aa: CASTLGLEGSYEQYF
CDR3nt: TGTGCCAGCACCTTGGGATTGGAGGGTTCCTACGAGCAGTACTTC

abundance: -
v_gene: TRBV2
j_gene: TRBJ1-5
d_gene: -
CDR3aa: CASSKGRGRFDQPQHF
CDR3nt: TGTGCCAGCAGTAAGGGTAGGGGGAGATTTGATCAGCCCCAGCATTTT

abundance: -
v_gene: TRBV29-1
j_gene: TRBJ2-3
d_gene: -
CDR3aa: CSVEEYTGIFGFSTDTQYF
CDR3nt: TGCAGCGTTGAAGAGTACACAGGGATATTTGGGTTCAGCACAGATACGCAGTATTTT

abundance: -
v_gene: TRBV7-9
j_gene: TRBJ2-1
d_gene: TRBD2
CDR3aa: CASSLGAGGLNEQFF
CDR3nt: TGTGCCAGCAGCTTAGGGGCGGGAGGGTTAAATGAGCAGTTCTTC

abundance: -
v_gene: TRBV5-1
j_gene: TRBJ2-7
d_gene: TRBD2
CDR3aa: CASSPGLAGVSEQYF
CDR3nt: TGCGCCAGCAGCCCCGGACTAGCGGGAGTGAGTGAGCAGTACTTC

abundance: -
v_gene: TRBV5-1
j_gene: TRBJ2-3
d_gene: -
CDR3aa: CASSLRAHAADTQYF
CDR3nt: TGCGCCAGCAGCCTCAGGGCCCATGCGGCAGATACGCAGTATTTT

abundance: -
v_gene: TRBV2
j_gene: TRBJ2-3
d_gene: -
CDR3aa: CASGRTITDTQYF
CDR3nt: TGTGCCAGCGGCCGCACCATCACAGATACGCAGTATTTT

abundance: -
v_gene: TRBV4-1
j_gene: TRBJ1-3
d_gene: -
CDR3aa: CASSQDPEYTIYF
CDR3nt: TGCGCCAGCAGCCAAGATCCAGAATACACCATATATTTT

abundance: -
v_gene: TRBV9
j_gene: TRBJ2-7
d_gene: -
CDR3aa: CASSHDGGVEAYEQYF
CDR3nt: TGTGCCAGCAGCCACGATGGAGGGGTGGAAGCCTACGAGCAGTACTTC

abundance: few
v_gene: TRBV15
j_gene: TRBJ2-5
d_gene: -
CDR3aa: CATSSGGYQETQYF
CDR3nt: TGTGCCACCAGCAGCGGAGGGTACCAAGAGACCCAGTACTTC

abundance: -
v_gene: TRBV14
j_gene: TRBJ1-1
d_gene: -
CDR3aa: CASSQEQAPFMNTEAFF
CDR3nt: TGTGCCAGCAGCCAAGAACAGGCCCCGTTCATGAACACTGAAGCTTTCTTT

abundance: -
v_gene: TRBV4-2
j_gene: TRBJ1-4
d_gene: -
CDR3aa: CASSQVTATNEKLFF
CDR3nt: TGTGCCAGCAGCCAGGTCACTGCAACTAATGAAAAACTGTTTTTT

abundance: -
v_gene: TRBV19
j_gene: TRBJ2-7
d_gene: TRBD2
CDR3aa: CASSIYGRAPYEQYF
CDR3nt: TGTGCCAGTAGTATTTACGGGAGGGCCCCCTACGAGCAGTACTTC

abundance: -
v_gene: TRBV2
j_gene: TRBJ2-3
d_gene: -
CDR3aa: CASSPIPDPGRTDTQYF
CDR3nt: TGTGCCAGCAGCCCAATTCCTGATCCCGGGAGAACAGATACGCAGTATTTT

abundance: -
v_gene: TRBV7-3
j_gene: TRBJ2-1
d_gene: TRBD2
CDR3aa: CASSLTGSSGRKNEQFF
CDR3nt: TGTGCCAGCAGCTTAACGGGTTCTAGCGGGAGAAAGAATGAGCAGTTCTTC

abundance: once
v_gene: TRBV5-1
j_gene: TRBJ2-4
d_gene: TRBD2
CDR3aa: CASRPVGSGSYIQYF
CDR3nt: TGCGCCAGCAGACCAGTGGGTAGCGGGAGTTACATTCAGTACTTC

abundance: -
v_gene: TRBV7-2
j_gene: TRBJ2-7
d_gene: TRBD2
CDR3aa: CASSTLAGPTYEQYF
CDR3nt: TGTGCCAGCAGCACACTAGCGGGGCCTACCTACGAGCAGTACTTC

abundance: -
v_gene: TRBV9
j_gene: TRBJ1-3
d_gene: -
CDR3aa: CASSVSPGVYGNTIYF
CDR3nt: TGTGCCAGCAGCGTCTCTCCGGGGGTATACGGAAACACCATATATTTT

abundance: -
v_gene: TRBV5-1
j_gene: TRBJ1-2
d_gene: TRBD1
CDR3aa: CASSLGPQGASYGYTF
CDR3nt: TGCGCCAGCAGCTTAGGCCCACAGGGGGCGAGCTATGGCTACACCTTC

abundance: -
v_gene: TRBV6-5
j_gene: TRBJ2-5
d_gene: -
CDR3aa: CASSYLGPQETQYF
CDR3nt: TGTGCCAGCAGTTACCTGGGCCCGCAAGAGACCCAGTACTTC

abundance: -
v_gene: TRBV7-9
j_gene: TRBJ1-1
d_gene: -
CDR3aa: CASKGLRGGEAFF
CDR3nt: TGTGCCAGCAAGGGCCTTCGGGGTGGTGAAGCTTTCTTT

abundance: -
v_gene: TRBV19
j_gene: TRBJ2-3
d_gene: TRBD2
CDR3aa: CASSMTSGGADTQYF
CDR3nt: TGTGCCAGTAGTATGACTAGCGGGGGTGCAGATACGCAGTATTTT

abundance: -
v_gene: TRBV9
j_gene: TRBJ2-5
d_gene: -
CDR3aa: CASSVGSGTQYF
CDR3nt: TGTGCCAGCAGCGTAGGATCGGGGACCCAGTACTTC

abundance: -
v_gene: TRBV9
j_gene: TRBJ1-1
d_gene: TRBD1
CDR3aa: CASSVAGGGEWEAFF
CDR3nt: TGTGCCAGCAGCGTAGCGGGAGGGGGCGAATGGGAAGCTTTCTTT

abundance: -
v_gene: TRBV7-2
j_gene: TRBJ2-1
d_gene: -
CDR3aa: CASSPRLSYNEQFF
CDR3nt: TGTGCCAGCAGCCCACGTCTCAGTTACAATGAGCAGTTCTTC

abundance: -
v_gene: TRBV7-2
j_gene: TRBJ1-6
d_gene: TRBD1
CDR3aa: CASSPRIGQGDQVGSPLHF
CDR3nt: TGTGCCAGCAGCCCCCGGATAGGACAGGGGGATCAAGTAGGATCACCCCTCCACTTT

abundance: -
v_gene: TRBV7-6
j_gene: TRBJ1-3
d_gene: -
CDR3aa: CASSLGLPGDTIYF
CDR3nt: TGTGCCAGCAGCTTAGGCCTCCCGGGGGACACCATATATTTT

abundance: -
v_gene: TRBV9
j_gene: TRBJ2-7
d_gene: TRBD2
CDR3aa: CASSVSGLANYEQYF
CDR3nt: TGTGCCAGCAGCGTATCGGGACTAGCGAACTACGAGCAGTACTTC

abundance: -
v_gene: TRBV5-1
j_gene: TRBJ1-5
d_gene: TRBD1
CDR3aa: CATPPRDRGQPQHF
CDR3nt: TGCGCCACCCCCCCCCGGGACAGGGGGCAGCCCCAGCATTTT

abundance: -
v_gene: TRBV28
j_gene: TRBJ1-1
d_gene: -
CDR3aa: CASSSGRRGNTEAFF
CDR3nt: TGTGCCAGCAGTTCAGGGCGGCGAGGGAACACTGAAGCTTTCTTT

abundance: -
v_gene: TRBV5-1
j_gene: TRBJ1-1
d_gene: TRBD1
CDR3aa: CASSGRTGGADTEAFF
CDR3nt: TGCGCCAGCAGCGGGAGGACAGGGGGCGCAGACACTGAAGCTTTCTTT

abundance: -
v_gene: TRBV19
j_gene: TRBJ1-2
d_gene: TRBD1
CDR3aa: CASSLQGALGYTF
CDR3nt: TGTGCCAGTAGTCTACAGGGGGCACTTGGCTACACCTTC

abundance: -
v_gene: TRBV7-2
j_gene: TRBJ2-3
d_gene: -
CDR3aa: CASSLWTVTDTQYF
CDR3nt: TGTGCCAGCAGCTTATGGACAGTCACAGATACGCAGTATTTT

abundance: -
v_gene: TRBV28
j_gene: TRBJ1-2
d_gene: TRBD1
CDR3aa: CASRITGGYGYTF
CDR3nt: TGTGCCAGCAGAATAACAGGGGGCTATGGCTACACCTTC

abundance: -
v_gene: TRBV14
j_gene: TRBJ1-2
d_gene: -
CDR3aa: CASSQTTVYGYTF
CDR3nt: TGTGCCAGCAGCCAAACGACAGTCTATGGCTACACCTTC

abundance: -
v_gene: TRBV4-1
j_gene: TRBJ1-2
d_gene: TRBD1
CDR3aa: CASSQEDRGLYGYTF
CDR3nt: TGCGCCAGCAGCCAAGAGGACAGGGGGTTATATGGCTACACCTTC

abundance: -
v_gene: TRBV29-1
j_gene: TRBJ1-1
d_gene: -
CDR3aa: CSVEGEDTEAFF
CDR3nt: TGCAGCGTTGAGGGAGAGGACACTGAAGCTTTCTTT

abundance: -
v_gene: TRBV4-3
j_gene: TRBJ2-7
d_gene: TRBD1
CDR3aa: CASSQVVGTGPYEQYF
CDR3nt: TGCGCCAGCAGCCAAGTAGTTGGGACAGGACCCTACGAGCAGTACTTC

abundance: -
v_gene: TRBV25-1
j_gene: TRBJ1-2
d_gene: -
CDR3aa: CASSAAGGRPAGYTF
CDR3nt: TGTGCCAGCAGTGCCGCCGGGGGGCGGCCGGCGGGCTACACCTTC

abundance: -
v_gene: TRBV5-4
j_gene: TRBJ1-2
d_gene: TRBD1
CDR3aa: CASSSPGTGLHYGYTF
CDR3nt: TGTGCCAGCAGCTCCCCCGGGACAGGGTTACACTATGGCTACACCTTC

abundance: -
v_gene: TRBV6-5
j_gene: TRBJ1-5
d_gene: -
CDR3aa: CASSARTVSNQPQHF
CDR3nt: TGTGCCAGCAGTGCCAGGACAGTTAGCAATCAGCCCCAGCATTTT

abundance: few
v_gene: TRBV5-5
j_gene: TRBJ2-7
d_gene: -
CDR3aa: CASSLALRTDYEQYF
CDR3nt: TGTGCCAGCAGCTTGGCGTTACGGACAGATTACGAGCAGTACTTC

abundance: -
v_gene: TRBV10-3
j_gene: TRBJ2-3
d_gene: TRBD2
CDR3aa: CAISPRGTSGSTDTQYF
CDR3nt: TGTGCCATCTCTCCCCGCGGGACTAGCGGGAGCACAGATACGCAGTATTTT

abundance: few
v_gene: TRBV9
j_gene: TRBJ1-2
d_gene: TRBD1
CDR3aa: CASSLTGSSNYGYTF
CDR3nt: TGTGCCAGCAGCTTGACAGGGAGCTCTAACTATGGCTACACCTTC

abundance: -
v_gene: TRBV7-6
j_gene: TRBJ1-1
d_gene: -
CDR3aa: CASSSVGTRNTEAFF
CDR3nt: TGTGCCAGCAGCTCTGTCGGGACAAGGAACACTGAAGCTTTCTTT